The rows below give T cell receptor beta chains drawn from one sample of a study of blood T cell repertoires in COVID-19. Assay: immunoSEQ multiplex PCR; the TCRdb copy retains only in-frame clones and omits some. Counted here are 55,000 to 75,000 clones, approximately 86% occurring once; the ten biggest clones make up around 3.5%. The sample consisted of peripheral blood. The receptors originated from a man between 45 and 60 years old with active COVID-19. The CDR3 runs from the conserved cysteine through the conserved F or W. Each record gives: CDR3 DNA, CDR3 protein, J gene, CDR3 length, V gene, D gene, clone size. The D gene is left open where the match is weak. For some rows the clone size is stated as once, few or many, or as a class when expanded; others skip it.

CDR3 DNA: TGTGCCAGCAGCGGAACAGGGCTAGCCAAAAACATTCAGTACTTC; CDR3 protein: CASSGTGLAKNIQYF; J gene: TRBJ2-4; CDR3 length: 15; V gene: TRBV5-8; D gene: NA; clone size: NA
CDR3 DNA: TGTGCCAGCAGCCTCCCGGGAGAGTACACCATATATTTT; CDR3 protein: CASSLPGEYTIYF; J gene: TRBJ1-3; CDR3 length: 13; V gene: TRBV9; D gene: NA; clone size: NA
CDR3 DNA: TGTGCCAGCAGCCAAGGGGGAGCACGAAATTCACCCCTCCACTTT; CDR3 protein: CASSQGGARNSPLHF; J gene: TRBJ1-6; CDR3 length: 15; V gene: TRBV11-3; D gene: NA; clone size: NA
CDR3 DNA: TGTGCCAGCAGCTTCGACAGGGGGAGCAATCAGCCCCAGCATTTT; CDR3 protein: CASSFDRGSNQPQHF; J gene: TRBJ1-5; CDR3 length: 15; V gene: TRBV7-2; D gene: TRBD1; clone size: NA
CDR3 DNA: TGTGCCAGCAGCTTACTTTGGACGGGGCCTCGGGAGGATGAGCAGTTCTTC; CDR3 protein: CASSLLWTGPREDEQFF; J gene: TRBJ2-1; CDR3 length: 17; V gene: TRBV5-6; D gene: TRBD2; clone size: NA
CDR3 DNA: TGTGCCAGTAGTTCCCGCCGGGAGCTGAATTCACCCCTCCACTTT; CDR3 protein: CASSSRRELNSPLHF; J gene: TRBJ1-6; CDR3 length: 15; V gene: TRBV19; D gene: NA; clone size: few
CDR3 DNA: TGTGCCAGCAGCGTCGGAGGACTTCAGTACTTC; CDR3 protein: CASSVGGLQYF; J gene: TRBJ2-4; CDR3 length: 11; V gene: TRBV9; D gene: NA; clone size: NA
CDR3 DNA: TGTGCCAGCAGCCCTAGAGGGGGCCGGACCGGGGAGCTGTTTTTT; CDR3 protein: CASSPRGGRTGELFF; J gene: TRBJ2-2; CDR3 length: 15; V gene: TRBV5-8; D gene: TRBD1; clone size: NA
CDR3 DNA: TGTGCCAGCAGCTTAATGGCGGGGGCCGAGTCCCGGGAGCAGTTCTTC; CDR3 protein: CASSLMAGAESREQFF; J gene: TRBJ2-1; CDR3 length: 16; V gene: TRBV11-2; D gene: NA; clone size: NA
CDR3 DNA: TGTGCCAGCAGCTTAGACTTTATCCGGGGTGAGCAGTTCTTC; CDR3 protein: CASSLDFIRGEQFF; J gene: TRBJ2-1; CDR3 length: 14; V gene: TRBV11-3; D gene: NA; clone size: NA